The 18 T cell receptor beta chains given below trace back to one sample, sequenced in a study of shared clonotypes between healthy human individuals. Assay used: immunoSEQ multiplex PCR; TCRdb lists only in-frame clones, some missing. The sample has over a million clones; roughly 96% are singletons. Sequenced input: naive CD4+ T cells sorted from blood. Subset reported: CD45RA+ positively selected. The receptor source for this set is a man aged 25-45 years in good health.

V is TRBV2 and J is TRBJ1-5; possible D gene TRBD1, 6 bases. V lost 1 base to trimming and J lost 4 bases, with 11 bases between them. The CDR3 loop spans 15 amino acids. CDR1 and CDR2 (germline): SNHLY, FYNNEI. The DNA for the CDR3 is TGTGCCAGCAGTGAAGGTTGGACAGAGAATCAGCCCCAGCATTTT. Translation gives CASSEGWTENQPQHF.

The chain combines TRBV30 with TRBJ1-5, with D possibly being TRBD1 (6 bases). Trimming shortened V by 0 bases and J by 6 bases, and 15 bases separated the two germline ends. Germline CDR1 is GTSNPN and CDR2 is SVGIG (reference sequence). This CDR3 spans 15 amino acids. The chain's CDR3 is CAWSVSQGGGQPQHF. The CDR3, as DNA: TGTGCCTGGAGTGTTTCACAGGGAGGAGGTCAGCCCCAGCATTTT.

The rearrangement links TRBV20-1 to TRBJ2-7; D remains ambiguous. The CDR3 has 10 residues. Germline assignment: CDR1 DFQATT and CDR2 SNEGSKA (reference sequence). With 4 bases removed from V and 4 bases from J, the gap between germline ends came to 5 bases. CDR3 coding DNA: TGCAGTGCTACAGAGTACGAGCAGTACTTC. As protein: CSATEYEQYF.

The chain combines TRBV18 with TRBJ2-1, with TRBD2 identical over 11 bases. Germline V gene data show CDR1 as KGHSH and CDR2 as LQKENI. CDR3 length equals 16 residues. V was clipped by 1 base and J by 4 bases; unmatched bases: 3. CDR3 residues: CASSPLAGGLYNEQFF. The CDR3 region has the DNA TGTGCCAGCTCACCACTAGCGGGAGGGCTTTACAATGAGCAGTTCTTC. The full variable domain, with the rest looked up from reference TRBV18 and TRBJ2-1, is NAGVMQNPRHLVRRRGQEARLRCSPMKGHSHVYWYRQLPEEGLKFMVYLQKENIIDESGMPKERFSAEFPKEGPSILRIQQVVRGDSAAYFCASSPLAGGLYNEQFFGPGTRLTVL.

About this clone itself: At the DNA level, this CDR3 is encoded by other sequences in the same sample as well. V is TRBV19 and J is TRBJ2-7; the D gene is possibly TRBD1 (5 bases). Germline loops: CDR1 LNHDA, CDR2 SQIVND (reference sequence). V dropped 3 bases and J dropped 4 bases, with 10 bases sitting between them. The CDR3 sequence is 13 residues long. CDR3 loop: CASSIATAYEQYF. CDR3 DNA sequence: TGTGCCAGTAGTATTGCGACAGCTTACGAGCAGTACTTC.

The V and J genes are TRBV6-1 and TRBJ2-7, with D possibly matching TRBD1 (6 bases). Trimming removed 3 bases at V and 1 base at J, with 16 bases between. In germline, CDR1 is MNHNS, CDR2 SASEGT. This CDR3 contains 16 residues. Here the CDR3 reads CASSDGGRRISYEQYF. CDR3 in DNA: TGTGCCAGCAGTGATGGGGGCAGGCGGATTTCCTACGAGCAGTACTTC.

The chain has TRBV7-3 and TRBJ2-6; D may be TRBD2 (7 bases). The CDR3 totals 22 residues. Germline CDR1 reads SGHTA; CDR2 reads FQGTGA. The V gene lost 1 base and the J gene lost 0 bases, with 25 bases spanning the gap. CDR3 loop: CASSLKALGGQGYLSGANVLTF. CDR3 coding DNA: TGTGCCAGCAGCTTAAAGGCCCTCGGGGGGCAGGGCTACCTCTCTGGGGCCAACGTCCTGACTTTC. Full variable domain (missing parts from reference TRBV7-3 and TRBJ2-6): GAGVSQTPSNKVTEKGKYVELRCDPISGHTALYWYRQSLGQGPEFLIYFQGTGAADDSGLPNDRFFAVRPEGSVSTLKIQRTERGDSAVYLCASSLKALGGQGYLSGANVLTFGAGSRLTVL.

The chain joins TRBV11-2 to TRBJ2-7; 8 nucleotides match TRBD2. Unmatched junction bases numbered 6, after V lost 2 bases and J lost 6 bases. Germline V lookup: CDR1 SGHAT, CDR2 FQNNGV. The CDR3 loop spans 14 amino acids. In DNA form, the CDR3 reads TGTGCCAGCAGCTTAAAAGGGACTAGTTCCGAGCAGTACTTC. Amino acids: CASSLKGTSSEQYF.

The chain links TRBV7-4 to TRBJ2-1; D unresolved. Trimming took off 0 bases at V and 3 bases at J, with 6 bases between the two ends. The germline CDR1 and CDR2 sequences are SGHVT and SQSDAQ. The CDR3 contains 14 residues. The CDR3 DNA reads as TGTGCCAGCAGCTTAGCACCCTACTACAATGAGCAGTTCTTC. It is translated as CASSLAPYYNEQFF.

The chain combines TRBV19 with TRBJ1-1; possibly TRBD1 for D (5 bases). With 3 bases removed from V and 4 bases from J, the gap between germline ends came to 12 bases. The length of the CDR3 is 14 residues. CDR1 is LNHDA and CDR2 is SQIVND in the germline V gene (reference sequence). The CDR3 nucleotides are TGTGCCAGTAGTATGGGGGGAGCGGGCACTGAAGCTTTCTTT. It is translated as CASSMGGAGTEAFF.

The genes are TRBV30 and TRBJ1-2; tentatively, D is TRBD1 (5 bases). The CDR3 covers 14 residues. Trimming stripped 3 bases from V and 0 bases from J, with 11 bases between. Germline assignment: CDR1 GTSNPN and CDR2 SVGIG (reference sequence). For the CDR3, the DNA is TGTGCCTGGAGGAGACAGATTTCTAACTATGGCTACACCTTC. Its protein product is CAWRRQISNYGYTF. Variable domain in full (rest from reference TRBV30 and TRBJ1-2): SQTIHQWPATLVQPVGSPLSLECTVEGTSNPNLYWYRQAAGRGLQLLFYSVGIGQISSEVPQNLSASRPQDRQFILSSKKLLLSDSGFYLCAWRRQISNYGYTFGSGTRLTVV.

This rearrangement joins TRBV9 to TRBJ1-5; D uncertain. Trimming removed 0 bases at V and 1 base at J, with 8 bases between. The CDR3 runs 15 residues. The germline gives CDR1 SGDLS, CDR2 YYNGEE. CDR3 nucleotide sequence: TGTGCCAGCAGCGTAGAGCCGGTGAGCAATCAGCCCCAGCATTTT. Its protein product is CASSVEPVSNQPQHF.

V and J are TRBV12-5 and TRBJ2-7, with D perhaps TRBD2 (5 bases). CDR3 length: 13 residues. Trimming cost V 3 bases and J 5 bases, with 11 bases left between them. Germline V lookup: CDR1 LGHNT, CDR2 FRNRAP. The CDR3 here is CASGFVGEDEQYF. The CDR3 bases are TGTGCTAGTGGTTTCGTCGGGGAAGACGAGCAGTACTTC.

The chain combines TRBV5-1 with TRBJ1-1; D is ambiguous. CDR1 and CDR2 from the germline V gene are SGHRS and YFSETQ. The CDR3 contains 13 residues. V was cut by 7 bases and J by 0 bases, with 10 bases left in between. CDR3 bases: TGCGCCAGCCGGGTTGGCATGAACACTGAAGCTTTCTTT. This encodes CASRVGMNTEAFF.

The chain employs TRBV4-3 and TRBJ2-1; 8 bases map to TRBD2. The germline gives CDR1 LGHNA, CDR2 YSLEER. J lost 2 bases, V lost 2 bases, and 5 bases had no gene match. This CDR3 is 16 amino acids long. This chain's CDR3 is CASSQTGGRTYNEQFF. The CDR3 nucleotides read TGCGCCAGCAGCCAAACGGGCGGGAGGACCTACAATGAGCAGTTCTTC.

This chain links TRBV6-6 with TRBJ1-3, with unresolved D. Trimming stripped 7 bases from V and 3 bases from J, with 16 bases between. Germline V gives CDR1 MNHNY, CDR2 SVGAGI (reference sequence). CDR3 size: 15 residues. The DNA for the CDR3 is TGTGCCAGCAATTCCGCGGCCCCTCTTGGAAACACCATATATTTT. This codes for CASNSAAPLGNTIYF.

J is TRBJ1-4 and V is TRBV7-2, with TRBD1 matching 7 bases. The junction had 8 bases not matched to a gene; V was cut back by 6 bases and J by 4 bases. Germline V gene lookup returns CDR1 SGHTA and CDR2 FQGNSA. CDR3 length: 15 residues. Written as DNA, the CDR3 is TGTGCCAGCAGAATAGGGGGCAGAGTTAATGAAAAACTGTTTTTT. The encoded protein is CASRIGGRVNEKLFF. Full variable domain (outside the CDR3, taken from reference TRBV7-2 and TRBJ1-4): GAGVSQSPSNKVTEKGKDVELRCDPISGHTALYWYRQSLGQGLEFLIYFQGNSAPDKSGLPSDRFSAERTGGSVSTLTIQRTQQEDSAVYLCASRIGGRVNEKLFFGSGTQLSVL.

The rearrangement uses TRBV11-2 and TRBJ2-5; 11 bases agree with TRBD1. There are 15 residues in the CDR3. The ends lost 5 bases at V and 4 bases at J; junction bases unmatched: 6. CDR1 and CDR2 from the germline V gene are SGHAT and FQNNGV. The DNA of the CDR3 is TGTGCCAGCAGCCGACCTGGGACAGGGGGAGAGACCCAGTACTTC. Translated: CASSRPGTGGETQYF. Full variable domain (rest looked up from reference TRBV11-2 and TRBJ2-5): EAGVAQSPRYKIIEKRQSVAFWCNPISGHATLYWYQQILGQGPKLLIQFQNNGVVDDSQLPKDRFSAERLKGVDSTLKIQPAKLEDSAVYLCASSRPGTGGETQYFGPGTRLLVL.